This T cell receptor beta chain was captured in a study of shared clonotypes between healthy human individuals. Study context: Per-donor plates numbered three CD4 naive, three CD4 memory, two CD8 naive and one CD8 memory.

Study results and limitations: Non-shared clonotypes were found to have lower generation probabilities than the clonotypes that were shared by all four of the sorted-subset donors. Generally, naive subsets (rather than memory subsets) showed larger estimated richness.

For this clone: Its target is unknown.

Authors' processing steps: As immunoSEQ supplied junction-only sequences (without quality scores), filtering differed. The table came from immunoSEQ multiplex PCR; TCRdb's copy has only in-frame clones and leaves some out. V and J calls and clone size are copied from that table; D and trimming were computed from the DNA. The repertoire holds more than 2 million clones, with around 95% as singletons. The receptor's source is a man aged 18 to 29 in good health. Material for sequencing was naive CD4+ T cells sorted from blood. Subset reported: CD45RA+ positively selected.

CDR3 in amino acids: CASSDEVDQRGCYEQYF. CDR3 in DNA: TGTGCCAGCAGTGACGAGGTAGACCAGCGGGGGTGCTACGAGCAGTACTTC. The V call is TRBV6-4, the J call TRBJ2-7, with TRBD2 identical over 8 bases. Germline values: CDR1 MRHNA, CDR2 SNTAGT. The V gene end was trimmed by 2 bases and the J gene end by 3 bases; junction bases not matched to a gene: 12. The CDR3 consists of 17 residues.